The next 20 T cell receptor beta chains were all read from a single sample in a study of OX40 agonist ivuxolimab in advanced cancers. Sequencing used immunoSEQ multiplex PCR; TCRdb keeps in-frame clones, though not all of them. The table has about 48,000 clones, around 87% seen once. This specimen was CD4+ or CD8+ T cells sorted from blood, taken in a trial of the OX40 agonist ivuxolimab. The receptors shown here come from an adult with an advanced solid tumor such as melanoma, head and neck, liver or kidney cancer.

The chain has TRBV18 and TRBJ2-2; D is possibly TRBD1 or TRBD2 (5 bases each). CDR1 KGHSH and CDR2 LQKENI come from the germline V gene. V dropped 2 bases and J dropped 5 bases, with 15 bases sitting between them. The CDR3 extends over 16 amino acids. CDR3 coding DNA: TGTGCCAGCTCACCAAATGACGGGGCGCGGACCGGGGAGCTGTTTTTT. Protein: CASSPNDGARTGELFF.

The chain links TRBV4-2 to TRBJ2-1; the D gene is possibly TRBD2 (6 bases). CDR3 size: 16 residues. The V gene's germline CDR1 is LGHNA and CDR2 YNFKEQ. The V gene lost 1 base and the J gene lost 10 bases, with 20 bases spanning the gap. The CDR3 bases are TGTGCCAGCAGCCAAGTGGATACTAGCAGAGTTGCGGAGCAGTTCTTC. Translated: CASSQVDTSRVAEQFF.

The CDR3 DNA is TGCGCCAGCAGCCCGGCGGGGGGGTCCTACGAGCAGTACTTC. Its protein product is CASSPAGGSYEQYF. V usage is TRBV4-1 and J usage is TRBJ2-7, with TRBD2 matching over 9 bases. Germline CDR1 and CDR2: MGHRA and YSYEKL. CDR3 length equals 14 residues. Germline trimming cut 4 bases from V and 1 base from J; bases unmatched to any gene: 2.

The rearrangement uses TRBV11-3 and TRBJ2-1, with D perhaps being TRBD1 or TRBD2 (6 bases each). Germline V lookup: CDR1 SGHNT, CDR2 YENEEA. The CDR3 extends over 15 amino acids. The V end was cut by 5 bases, the J end by 2 bases, with 13 bases between. CDR3 in DNA: TGTGCCAGCAGCCCTAGGGGGGCTACCTACAATGAGCAGTTCTTC. This sequence encodes CASSPRGATYNEQFF.

This chain uses TRBV5-1 with TRBJ2-3; D gene uncertain. V shed 3 bases and J shed 4 bases, with 9 bases lying between them. Per the germline V gene, CDR1 is SGHRS and CDR2 is YFSETQ. CDR3 size: 13 residues. The CDR3 reads CASSSRFADTQYF. The CDR3 bases are TGCGCCAGCAGCTCCCGATTCGCAGATACGCAGTATTTT.

The rearrangement joins TRBV6-5 to TRBJ1-1; 11 bases are a match to TRBD1. After removal of 10 bases from V and 10 bases from J, the junction contained 5 bases not matched to a gene. This CDR3 has 11 residues. Germline CDR1 is MNHEY and CDR2 is SVGAGI. For the CDR3, the DNA is TGTGCCACTGGACAGGGGGCACTAGCTTTCTTT. The encoded protein is CATGQGALAFF.

The J gene is TRBJ1-6, the V gene TRBV27; D might be TRBD1 (6 bases). Germline V CDR1 and CDR2: MNHEY, SMNVEV (reference sequence). Trimming pared 3 bases from V and 10 bases from J, leaving 13 bases between. The CDR3 extends over 14 amino acids. The CDR3 DNA sequence: TGTGCCAGCAGTTTGCAGGGGTTGGGATCACCCCTCCACTTT. It codes for CASSLQGLGSPLHF.

The rearrangement joins TRBV6-4 to TRBJ2-7, with D unclear. Trimming took 0 bases from V and 4 from J, leaving 10 bases between them. The CDR3 is 14 residues long. CDR1 is MRHNA, CDR2 SNTAGT, per germline. This CDR3 reads CASSDSKDKYEQYF. The CDR3 nucleotides are TGTGCCAGCAGTGACTCGAAAGACAAATACGAGCAGTACTTC.

The chain is built from TRBV11-2 and TRBJ2-2; D may be TRBD1 or TRBD2 (5 bases each). V gave up 4 bases and J gave up 10 bases, with 13 bases separating them. Per the germline V gene, CDR1 is SGHAT and CDR2 is FQNNGV. There are 13 residues in the CDR3. The CDR3 DNA reads TGTGCCAGCAGCTGGGGACCCCGTCAGGAGCTGTTTTTT. Translated: CASSWGPRQELFF.

The V and J genes are TRBV6-6 and TRBJ1-1, with 7 bases lining up with TRBD1. CDR3 length: 16 amino acids. Trimming took 8 bases from V and 0 from J; bases not matched to a gene: 12. Per germline, CDR1 MNHNY and CDR2 SVGAGI (reference sequence). The CDR3 region is CASRGRGRAMNTEAFF. DNA of the CDR3: TGTGCCAGCCGGGGCAGGGGGAGGGCCATGAACACTGAAGCTTTCTTT.

This rearrangement joins TRBV21-1 to TRBJ2-2; the table's D call, TRBD1, has no DNA check behind it. TRBV21-1 is given as a pseudogene. This CDR3 region has 16 residues. The chain's CDR3 is CASSKVWPINTGELFF. As DNA, the CDR3 is TGTGCCAGCAGCAAAGTGTGGCCGATCAACACCGGGGAGCTGTTTTTT.

The V call is TRBV6-1, the J call TRBJ2-5; 7 positions agree with TRBD2. This CDR3 contains 14 residues. Germline V lookup: CDR1 MNHNS, CDR2 SASEGT. Trimming cost V 4 bases and J 2 bases; bases outside gene matches: 4. This chain's CDR3 is CASSVLAVQETQYF. DNA for the CDR3: TGTGCCAGCAGTGTGCTAGCGGTACAAGAGACCCAGTACTTC.

CDR3 in DNA: TGTGCCAGCAGCTCGGGACCTCCCGCTAGCGGGGATTCAGATACGCAGTATTTT. Protein: CASSSGPPASGDSDTQYF. The chain uses TRBV7-9 and TRBJ2-3, with 9 bases aligning to TRBD2. V lost 4 bases to trimming and J lost 4 bases; unmatched junction nucleotides: 15. The CDR3 spans 18 residues. Germline lookup yields CDR1 SEHNR and CDR2 FQNEAQ (reference sequence).

The CDR3 protein is CASSLTFGEKLFF. CDR3 coding DNA: TGTGCCAGCAGCTTAACGTTCGGCGAAAAACTGTTTTTT. The chain is built from TRBV7-7 and TRBJ1-4; no definite D call. Germline V CDR1 and CDR2: SSHAT, FNYEAQ (reference sequence). The CDR3 is made up of 13 amino acids. Trimming took 2 bases from V and 8 from J, leaving 9 bases between them.

This chain links TRBV6-7 with TRBJ1-6; tentative D call: TRBD1 (5 bases). TRBV6-7 is noted as an ORF with a role that remains uncertain. Trimming cost V 2 bases and J 9 bases, with 14 bases left between them. The CDR3 loop spans 15 amino acids. The CDR3 sequence: CASSYPPGGVSPLHF. The CDR3 DNA is TGTGCCAGCAGTTACCCTCCGGGGGGGGTTTCACCCCTCCACTTT.

The chain combines TRBV7-9 with TRBJ2-3; 7 bases line up with TRBD2. The length of the CDR3 is 15 residues. Unmatched junction bases numbered 3, after V lost 1 base and J lost 2 bases. Germline V gene data show CDR1 as SEHNR and CDR2 as FQNEAQ (reference sequence). CDR3 protein: CASSLGGSPTDTQYF. In DNA, the CDR3 is TGTGCCAGCAGCTTAGGCGGGAGTCCCACAGATACGCAGTATTTT.

The chain couples TRBV18 to TRBJ1-5; 9 nucleotides line up with TRBD1. Unmatched junction bases numbered 3, after V lost 2 bases and J lost 4 bases. Per the germline V gene, CDR1 is KGHSH and CDR2 is LQKENI. The CDR3 covers 15 residues. The CDR3 loop is CASSPGTGLNQPQHF. In DNA, the CDR3 is TGTGCCAGCTCACCAGGGACAGGGTTAAATCAGCCCCAGCATTTT.

The rearrangement uses TRBV10-3 and TRBJ2-3, with 12 bases identical to TRBD2. Looked up from germline, CDR1 is ENHRY and CDR2 is SYGVKD. There are 16 residues in the CDR3. V was clipped by 4 bases and J by 0 bases; unmatched bases: 2. CDR3 residues: CAISGGTSGSTDTQYF. The CDR3 bases are TGTGCCATCAGTGGTGGGACTAGCGGGAGCACAGATACGCAGTATTTT.

The chain has TRBV6-5 and TRBJ1-2, with D unresolved. The V end was cut by 6 bases, the J end by 1 base, with 9 bases between. This CDR3 spans 13 amino acids. Germline-derived CDR1 and CDR2 are MNHEY and SVGAGI. The CDR3 protein is CASRGFLNYGYTF. The CDR3 coding sequence is TGTGCCAGCAGGGGCTTCCTTAACTATGGCTACACCTTC.

J is TRBJ1-2 and V is TRBV7-2; D remains ambiguous. Germline V gene sequence: CDR1 SGHTA, CDR2 FQGNSA. CDR3 size: 14 residues. V was clipped by 6 bases and J by 0 bases, with 11 bases between them. The CDR3 reads CASRKGATNYGYTF. CDR3 DNA: TGTGCCAGCAGGAAGGGAGCGACTAACTATGGCTACACCTTC.